The text below deals with one T cell receptor beta chain. The antigen it recognizes is unknown. It has no much larger one-base neighbor in the sample; base qualities were not kept. These data belong to a study of T cells in Graves' hyperthyroidism and ophthalmopathy (dated by TCRdb to the late 2010s). A note on the overall study: Peripheral blood was sampled at the time of initial diagnosis, prior to any treatment. After blood sampling, hyperthyroidism patients were treated with methimazole at a starting dose of 30 mg daily, and ophthalmopathy patients were treated with high-dose intravenous methylprednisolone. In six Graves' hyperthyroidism patients, the study also compared T-cell repertoires from thyroid tissue with T-cell repertoires from blood. TCR Vbeta CDR3 sequencing of 130 to 150 peripheral blood samples (roughly 43 ophthalmopathy, about 74 hyperthyroidism and 17 progressor patients) is reported in the paper. The 90 to 100 discovery patients were randomly split 7:3 into training and test sets. To identify distinguishing TCR V-J signatures, a discovery cohort of 95 to 100 patients was used, comprising some 45 with Graves' ophthalmopathy and 55 to 65 with stable Graves' hyperthyroidism. Whether ophthalmopathy could be predicted prospectively was tested in an independent validation cohort made up of 18 to 20 hyperthyroidism patients plus 17 patients who later progressed to ophthalmopathy. Results and caveats for the whole study, not just this receptor: In validation, progression to ophthalmopathy was predicted by the model with 70.59% sensitivity and roughly 76% specificity, a median of about 6.4 months before onset. Most expanded thyroid clonotypes (frequency above 0.001) were also detected in blood, suggesting blood repertoires may reflect thyroid immune responses. A 13 V-J signature model separated ophthalmopathy from stable hyperthyroidism, with just over 85% sensitivity and about 81% specificity in cross-validation and 80%/75% in testing. Sample size was not statistically predetermined, and blinding of investigators to group allocation was not performed.

Graves' hyperthyroidism was defined as stable when no progression to ophthalmopathy occurred over 18 months of follow-up. The hyperthyroidism patients were between 18 and 65 years old and newly diagnosed, with a disease duration of less than 2 months. Patients with uncontrolled infections, other autoimmune diseases, pregnancy or lactation were excluded. Diagnoses relied on clinical symptoms, serum thyroxine and TRAb, thyroid ultrasound and orbital computed tomography. Ficoll-Paque density gradient centrifugation was used to isolate PBMCs from 8.5 to 10 ml of fresh peripheral blood. Trizol reagent was used to extract total RNA, and RNA quality was then checked on an Agilent 2100 Bioanalyzer. TCR beta CDR3 regions were amplified from RNA transcripts. A first-round RT-PCR of the TCR CDR3 used the HTBI primer set with the Qiagen OneStep RT-PCR kit. Libraries were constructed in a second round of multiplex PCR, after which size selection and purification were performed. Libraries were sequenced paired-end with 100 bp reads on an Illumina HiSeq2000. The source study handled its data this way. Raw data were processed with SOAPnuke, discarding reads with adapters, uncalled bases, mean Phred below 15, or no exact constant-primer or identifier match. High-quality paired reads were merged using COPE v1.2.5, and each unique nucleotide sequence was defined as a clonotype. MiTCR v1.1 was used to align the clonotypes against IMGT TRBV, TRBD and TRBJ reference segments. Only V-J combinations with frequency above 0.0001, covering 99% to 99.2% of repertoires, were analysed. A TCS score was defined as the ratio between F50 (clonal expansion) and ExV (chaos), using BLOSUM62-based TCRdist between CDR3 peptides within each V-J. Welch's t-statistics and random forest reduced around 520 V-J features to roughly 13, which were used in a naive Bayes classifier (R e1071). TCRdb passed the public sequencing reads through fastp at Q25 and MiXCR, retaining productive beta sequences. Identical CDR3 protein sequences are pooled into one entry, listed with their most common genes and DNA. TCRdb, not the authors, supplied the V and J calls. This sample has a few hundred thousand distinct CDR3 sequences in its table, and about 15% of those were observed once. The ten largest clones add up to about 33% of the sample.

The source material was blood. The receptor was isolated from a woman between 25 and 40 years old with Graves' hyperthyroidism.

The DNA reads as follows: TGTGCCAGCAGCAGGGGGGACAGGGTATACGAGCAGTACTTC. It specifies CASSRGDRVYEQYF. The sequence is built from TRBV27 and TRBJ2-7; the central 9 bases match TRBD1. CDR1 is given as MNHEY and CDR2 as SMNVEV, both from the germline V gene (reference sequence). Relative to germline, V is missing 6 bases and J is missing 4 bases, with 7 bases of the junction outside any gene match. The CDR3 covers 14 residues, taking in both the cysteine and the phenylalanine. CDR3 DNA only is kept here, 42 bases in frame from base 1.